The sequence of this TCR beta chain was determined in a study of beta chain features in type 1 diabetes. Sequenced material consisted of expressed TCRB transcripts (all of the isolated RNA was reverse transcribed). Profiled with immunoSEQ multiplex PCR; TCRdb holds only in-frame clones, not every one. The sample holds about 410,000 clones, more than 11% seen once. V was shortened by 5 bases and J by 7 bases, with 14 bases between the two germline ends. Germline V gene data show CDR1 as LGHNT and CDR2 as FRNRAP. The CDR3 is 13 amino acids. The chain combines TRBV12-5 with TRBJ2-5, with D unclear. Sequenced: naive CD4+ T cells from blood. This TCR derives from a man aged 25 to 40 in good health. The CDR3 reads CASGPSGVGTQYF. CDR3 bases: TGTGCTAGTGGTCCGTCTGGTGTGGGGACCCAGTACTTC.